The entry that follows covers one T cell receptor beta chain sequence. The source of the sample is a study of blood T cell repertoires in COVID-19. On the study more broadly: Italy, Spain and the United States were the sources of the convalescent and acute COVID-19 samples. The cDNA or gDNA used as material had been derived from T cells, B-cell-depleted T cells, or PBMCs.

After removal of 3 bases from V and 6 bases from J, the junction contained 4 bases not matched to a gene. This CDR3 has 13 residues. In the authors' workflow: Counts of nucleated cells, estimated from reference gene primer amplification, were obtained. Profiling relied on immunoSEQ multiplex PCR, and the TCRdb table lists in-frame clones only, not all of them. That table furnishes V, J and clone size, whereas the DNA furnished D and trimming. The sample lists approximately 100,000 clones, about nine tenths occurring once. The chain joins TRBV5-3 to TRBJ1-2; 8 nucleotides line up with TRBD1. TRBV5-3 is labeled an ORF, and its function is uncertain. Sequencing was performed on peripheral blood. The sequence derives from a middle-aged man with acute or convalescent COVID-19. The CDR3 sequence is CARSSGQGNGYTF. The CDR3 nucleotides read TGTGCCAGAAGCTCCGGACAGGGTAATGGCTACACCTTC.